This T cell receptor beta chain was recorded in a study of shared clonotypes between healthy human individuals. Trimming took 1 base from V and 0 from J, leaving 16 bases between them. This CDR3 has 17 amino acids. Per the germline V gene, CDR1 is SGDLS and CDR2 is YYNGEE. This clone has just one count. The antigen remains undetermined. The data were produced by immunoSEQ multiplex PCR, yet TCRdb's version contains in-frame clones alone and is incomplete. The repertoire holds 650,000 to 800,000 clones, with about 91% as singletons. General study points: In the sorted subsets, rarefaction showed sequencing was incomplete despite large depth. Clonotype sharing among donors likely depends on sequencing depth. Enrolling few donors narrowed the genetic and exposure-history diversity that was represented.

Terminally differentiated effector memory CD45RA+ cells were excluded by CCR7 positive selection of CD45RO-negative cells. What was sequenced was naive CD8+ T cells sorted from blood. The genes are TRBV9 and TRBJ1-2; the D is unclear. This TCR derives from a man under 40 in good health. Written as DNA, the CDR3 is TGTGCCAGCAGCGTAAACCCGAGGCCCGAGGCTAACTATGGCTACACCTTC. Amino acid sequence: CASSVNPRPEANYGYTF.